The 14 T cell receptor beta chains below all came from one sample that was sequenced in a study of Graves' ophthalmopathy and Graves' hyperthyroidism. From RNA, the CDR3 regions of TCR beta chains were amplified and sequenced. Second-round multiplex PCR followed a first-round RT-PCR using HTBI primers. TCRdb re-called the multiplex PCR reads through MiXCR, storing one row per CDR3 protein. Among about 620,000 distinct CDR3 sequences listed, approximately 21% were seen once. The sample consisted of peripheral blood. The receptors shown here come from a woman aged 18-35 years with stable Graves' hyperthyroidism. Some clones in this sample may be carry-over from other donors' samples.

This clonotype came up a few times. The chain combines TRBV2 with TRBJ1-2; D is ambiguous. CDR1 and CDR2 from the germline V gene are SNHLY and FYNNEI. V was clipped by 6 bases and J by 1 base, with 9 bases between them. The CDR3 runs to 13 residues. The CDR3 sequence is CASRTDRNYGYTF. In nucleotides, the CDR3 is TGTGCCAGCAGAACAGACCGTAACTATGGCTACACCTTC.

At least ten counts were recorded for this clonotype. The gene calls are TRBV7-9 and TRBJ2-7; D uncertain. Trimming pared 0 bases from V and 7 bases from J, leaving 7 bases between. Germline V gene sequence: CDR1 SEHNR, CDR2 FQNEAQ (reference sequence). The CDR3 sequence is 12 residues long. The CDR3 reads CASSLASEEQYF. CDR3 coding DNA: TGTGCCAGCAGCTTAGCGTCGGAAGAGCAGTACTTC.

This chain links TRBV6-5 with TRBJ1-2; perhaps TRBD1 as D (6 bases). The CDR3 is 15 amino acids. Germline loops: CDR1 MNHEY, CDR2 SVGAGI. V lost 2 bases and J lost 3, with 13 bases in between. The CDR3, as DNA: TGTGCCAGCAGTTACCAGAACAGGGATGACTATGGCTACACCTTC. As protein: CASSYQNRDDYGYTF.

This clonotype was observed a few times. The chain recombines TRBV11-1 with TRBJ1-5; 7 nucleotides line up with TRBD1. With 2 bases clipped from V and 5 bases from J, the junction kept 18 bases outside the gene matches. The CDR3 extends over 19 amino acids. The germline V gene encodes CDR1 SGHAT and CDR2 FQDESV (reference sequence). CDR3 amino acids: CASSLSHNLAGGVDQPQHF. The CDR3 DNA sequence: TGTGCCAGCAGCTTAAGTCACAATCTGGCAGGGGGAGTGGATCAGCCCCAGCATTTT.

This clonotype was detected many times. This chain uses TRBV30 with TRBJ1-1; a weak D match, TRBD1 (6 bases). This CDR3 spans 13 amino acids. Germline CDR1 reads GTSNPN; CDR2 reads SVGIG (reference sequence). Trimming left V 1 base short and J 5 bases short, with 11 bases between. CDR3 amino acids: CAWSGSGVTEAFF. CDR3 sequence (DNA): TGTGCCTGGAGTGGGTCAGGGGTAACTGAAGCTTTCTTT.

This chain connects TRBV10-3 to TRBJ1-1; D uncertain. CDR1 is ENHRY and CDR2 is SYGVKD in the germline V gene. V shed 3 bases and J shed 2 bases, with 10 bases lying between them. This CDR3 comprises 14 residues. CDR3 DNA: TGTGCCATCAGTGACGAGCCAGCAAACACTGAAGCTTTCTTT. This translates into CAISDEPANTEAFF.

The chain couples TRBV30 to TRBJ2-7; 9 bases match TRBD1. Unmatched junction bases numbered 7, after V lost 6 bases and J lost 4 bases. The CDR3 contains 13 residues. Per germline, CDR1 GTSNPN and CDR2 SVGIG (reference sequence). The DNA for the CDR3 is TGTGCCTGTACCGGGACAGGGATTTACGAGCAGTACTTC. Protein sequence: CACTGTGIYEQYF.

This clonotype appeared a single time. The V and J genes are TRBV20-1 and TRBJ2-7, with unresolved D. CDR3 size: 13 residues. CDR1 and CDR2 (germline): DFQATT, SNEGSKA (reference sequence). Trimming left V 1 base short and J 5 bases short, with 12 bases between. In nucleotides, the CDR3 is TGCAGTGCTAGAGCGTTGAGGAGTAACGAGCAGTACTTC. It yields the protein CSARALRSNEQYF.

About this clonotype itself: This sequence may be a read error, since a much larger clone differs from it by one base. The chain carries TRBV6-1 and TRBJ2-5, with 11 bases fitting TRBD2. The CDR3 has 16 residues. Germline V gene sequence: CDR1 MNHNS, CDR2 SASEGT. This CDR3 is CASRVTSGGLQETKYF. The DNA for the CDR3 is TGTGCCAGCAGGGTAACTAGCGGGGGCCTCCAAGAGACCAAGTACTTC.

This clonotype was detected ten times or more. V usage is TRBV11-2 and J usage is TRBJ1-2; TRBD1 matches at 8 bases. The V segment lost 6 bases and the J segment 4 bases; nucleotides outside the gene matches: 7. This CDR3 comprises 14 residues. Germline V lookup: CDR1 SGHAT, CDR2 FQNNGV. CDR3 sequence: CASSPRTGSYGYTF. CDR3 coding DNA: TGTGCCAGCAGTCCTAGGACAGGGAGCTATGGCTACACCTTC.

This clonotype has a count of ten or more. The chain links TRBV6-5 to TRBJ1-1, with D hard to call. The germline V and J ends were trimmed by 2 bases and 2 bases, with 12 bases remaining between them. Germline values: CDR1 MNHEY, CDR2 SVGAGI. The CDR3 extends over 15 amino acids. CDR3 protein: CASSYTLRSNTEAFF. Here the CDR3 DNA reads TGTGCCAGCAGTTACACACTGAGATCCAACACTGAAGCTTTCTTT.

This clonotype was seen a handful of times. The chain uses TRBV24-1 and TRBJ1-5; TRBD1 might be the D (5 bases). Trimming removed 4 bases at V and 0 bases at J, with 12 bases between. The germline CDR1 and CDR2 sequences are KGHDR and SFDVKD. The CDR3 is 16 residues long. CDR3 sequence reads: CATSDRDANSNQPQHF. CDR3 nucleotides: TGTGCCACCAGTGACAGGGACGCGAATAGCAATCAGCCCCAGCATTTT.

This clonotype was observed at least ten times. V and J are TRBV29-1 and TRBJ1-3; D ambiguous. The CDR3 length is 14 residues. With 4 bases removed from V and 1 base from J, the gap between germline ends came to 11 bases. CDR1 and CDR2 (germline): SQVTM, ANQGSEA. CDR3 sequence reads: CSVAGERSGNTIYF. Here the CDR3 DNA reads TGCAGCGTTGCCGGGGAGCGGTCTGGAAACACCATATATTTT.

The rearrangement joins TRBV4-1 to TRBJ2-5; 8 nucleotides agree with TRBD2. V shed 3 bases, J shed 2 bases, and the junction held 5 bases outside the gene matches. The CDR3 is 15 amino acids. The germline CDR1 and CDR2 sequences are MGHRA and YSYEKL. This chain's CDR3 is CASSHQRGLQETQYF. Here the CDR3 DNA reads TGCGCCAGCAGCCATCAGCGGGGGTTACAAGAGACCCAGTACTTC.